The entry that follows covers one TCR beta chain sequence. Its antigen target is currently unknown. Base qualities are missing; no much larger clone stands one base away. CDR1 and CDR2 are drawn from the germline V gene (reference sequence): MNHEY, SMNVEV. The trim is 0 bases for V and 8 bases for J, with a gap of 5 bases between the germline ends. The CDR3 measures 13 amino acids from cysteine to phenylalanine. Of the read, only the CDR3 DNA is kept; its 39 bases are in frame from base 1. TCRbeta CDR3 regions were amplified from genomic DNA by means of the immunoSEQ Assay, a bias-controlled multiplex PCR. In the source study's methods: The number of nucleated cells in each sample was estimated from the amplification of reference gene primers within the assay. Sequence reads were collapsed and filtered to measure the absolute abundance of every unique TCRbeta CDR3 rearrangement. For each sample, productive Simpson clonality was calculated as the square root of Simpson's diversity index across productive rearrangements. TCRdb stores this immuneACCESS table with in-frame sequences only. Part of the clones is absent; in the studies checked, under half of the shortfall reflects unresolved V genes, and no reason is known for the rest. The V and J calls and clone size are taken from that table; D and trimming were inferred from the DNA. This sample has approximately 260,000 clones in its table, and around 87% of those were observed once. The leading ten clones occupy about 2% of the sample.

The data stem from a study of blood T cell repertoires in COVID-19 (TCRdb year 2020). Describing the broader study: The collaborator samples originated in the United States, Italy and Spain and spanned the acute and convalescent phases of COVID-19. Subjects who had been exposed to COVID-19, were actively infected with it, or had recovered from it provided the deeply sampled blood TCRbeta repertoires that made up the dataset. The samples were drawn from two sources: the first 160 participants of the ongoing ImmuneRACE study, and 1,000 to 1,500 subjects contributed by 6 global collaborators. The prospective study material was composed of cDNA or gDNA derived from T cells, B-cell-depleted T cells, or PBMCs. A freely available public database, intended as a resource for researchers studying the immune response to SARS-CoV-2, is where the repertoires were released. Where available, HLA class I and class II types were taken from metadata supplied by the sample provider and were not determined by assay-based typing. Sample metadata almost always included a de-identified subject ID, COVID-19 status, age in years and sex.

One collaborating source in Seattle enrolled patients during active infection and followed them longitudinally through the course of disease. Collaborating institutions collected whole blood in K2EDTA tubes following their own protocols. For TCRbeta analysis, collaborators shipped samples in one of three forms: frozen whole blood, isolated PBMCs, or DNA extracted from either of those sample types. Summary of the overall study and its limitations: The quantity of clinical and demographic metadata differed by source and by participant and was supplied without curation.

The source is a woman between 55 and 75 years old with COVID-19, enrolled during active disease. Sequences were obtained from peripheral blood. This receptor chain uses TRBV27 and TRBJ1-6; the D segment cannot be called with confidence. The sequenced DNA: TGTGCCAGCAGTTTATCGATAGATTCACCCCTCCACTTT. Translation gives CASSLSIDSPLHF.